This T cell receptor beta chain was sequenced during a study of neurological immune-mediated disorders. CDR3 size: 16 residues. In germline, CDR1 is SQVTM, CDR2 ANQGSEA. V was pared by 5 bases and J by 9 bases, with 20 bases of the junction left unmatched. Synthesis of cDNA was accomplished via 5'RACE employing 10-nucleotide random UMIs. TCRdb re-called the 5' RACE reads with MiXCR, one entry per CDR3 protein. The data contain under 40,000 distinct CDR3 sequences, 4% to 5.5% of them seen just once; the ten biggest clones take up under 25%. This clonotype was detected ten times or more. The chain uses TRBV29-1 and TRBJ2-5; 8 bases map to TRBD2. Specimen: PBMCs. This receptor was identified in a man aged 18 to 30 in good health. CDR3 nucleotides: TGCAGCGTTCGGCTGGGCGGGGGGTCCCTCGAAGGTTCCCAGTACTTC. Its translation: CSVRLGGGSLEGSQYF.